Only a few counts were recorded for the clone carrying this T cell receptor (beta chain). What it binds is unknown. A junction end diverges from the germline sequence, so it may reflect a read error. Subjects with ophthalmopathy showed a Clinical Activity Score no lower than 3, a NOSPECS grade no lower than 4, and a duration shorter than 3 months. Patients having uncontrolled infection, another autoimmune disease, pregnancy or lactation were not included. Researchers amplified the TCR beta CDR3 regions from RNA transcripts. First-round RT-PCR of the TCR CDR3 relied on the HTBI primer set. TCRdb reanalysed the multiplex PCR reads using MiXCR and keeps one entry per CDR3 protein. The table includes roughly 380,000 distinct CDR3 sequences, around a sixth detected once. These data come from a study of T cells in Graves' hyperthyroidism and ophthalmopathy. The CDR3 has 14 amino acids. CDR1 and CDR2 from the germline V gene are SEHNR and FQNEAQ (reference sequence).

The study, taken as a whole, reports: Ophthalmopathy got predicted by the model a median approximately 6 months before its onset.

The TCR was taken from a middle-aged woman with Graves' ophthalmopathy. The chain uses TRBV7-9 and TRBJ2-7; 10 bases are shared with TRBD1. The sequenced material came from blood. As DNA, the CDR3 is TGTGCCAGCAGCCCCGGGGACAGGGGATACGAGCGGTACTTC. Translating it yields CASSPGDRGYERYF.